This TCR beta chain was profiled in a study of post-analysis software for immune sequencing data. TCR beta libraries were prepared from cDNA with unique molecular identifiers. Via MiXCR, TCRdb re-called the PCR reads, giving one row per CDR3 protein. Among 740,000 or so distinct CDR3 sequences listed, about 50% were seen once. Sequenced input: blood. The TCR sequence derives from a girl under 18 with multiple sclerosis.

This CDR3 reads CAITDDATRAGYTF. In nucleotides, the CDR3 is TGTGCCATCACCGACGATGCCACGCGGGCCGGCTACACCTTC. This chain connects TRBV10-3 to TRBJ1-2; D gene ambiguous. Germline loops: CDR1 ENHRY, CDR2 SYGVKD. The CDR3 has 14 amino acids. The V gene lost 7 bases and the J gene lost 8 bases, with 20 bases spanning the gap.